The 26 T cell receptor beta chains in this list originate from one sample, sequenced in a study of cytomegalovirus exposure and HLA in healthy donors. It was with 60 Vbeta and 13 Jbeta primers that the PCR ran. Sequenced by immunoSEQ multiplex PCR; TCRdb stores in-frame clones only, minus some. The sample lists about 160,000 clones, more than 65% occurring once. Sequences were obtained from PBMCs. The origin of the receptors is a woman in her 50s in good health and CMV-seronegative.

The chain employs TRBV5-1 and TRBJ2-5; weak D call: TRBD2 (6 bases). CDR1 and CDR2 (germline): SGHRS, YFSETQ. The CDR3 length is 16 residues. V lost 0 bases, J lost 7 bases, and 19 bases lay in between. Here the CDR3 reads CASSLASVRLVATQYF. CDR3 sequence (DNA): TGCGCCAGCAGCTTGGCCTCCGTGAGACTAGTGGCGACCCAGTACTTC. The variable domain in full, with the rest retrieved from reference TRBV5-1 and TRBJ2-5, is KAGVTQTPRYLIKTRGQQVTLSCSPISGHRSVSWYQQTPGQGLQFLFEYFSETQRNKGNFPGRFSGRQFSNSRSEMNVSTLELGDSALYLCASSLASVRLVATQYFGPGTRLLVL.

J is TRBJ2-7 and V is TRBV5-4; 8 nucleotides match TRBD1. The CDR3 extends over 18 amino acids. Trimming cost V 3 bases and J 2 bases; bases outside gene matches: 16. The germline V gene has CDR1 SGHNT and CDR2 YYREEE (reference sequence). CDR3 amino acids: CASSSRGADRGSTYEQYF. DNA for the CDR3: TGTGCCAGCAGCTCGAGAGGCGCCGACAGGGGATCCACCTACGAGCAGTACTTC.

CDR3 loop: CASSRRDRADGYTF. CDR3 nucleotides: TGTGCCAGCAGTCGGAGGGACAGGGCCGATGGCTACACCTTC. This chain links TRBV6-5 with TRBJ1-2, with 9 bases lining up with TRBD1. V lost 5 bases, J lost 6 bases, and 7 bases stayed unmatched. The CDR3 spans 14 residues. The V gene's germline CDR1 is MNHEY and CDR2 SVGAGI.

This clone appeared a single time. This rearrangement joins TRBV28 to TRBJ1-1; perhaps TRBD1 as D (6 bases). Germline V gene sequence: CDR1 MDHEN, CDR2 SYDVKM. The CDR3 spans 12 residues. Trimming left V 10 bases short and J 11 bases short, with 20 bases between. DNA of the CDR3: TGTGCCACACTAAAGGGGGGGAGGGGGGCTTTCTTT. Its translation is CATLKGGRGAFF.

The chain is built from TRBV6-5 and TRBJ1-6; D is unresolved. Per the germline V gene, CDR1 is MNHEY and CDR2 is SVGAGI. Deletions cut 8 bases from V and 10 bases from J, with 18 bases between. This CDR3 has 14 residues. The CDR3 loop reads CASAATWRDSPLHF. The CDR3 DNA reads TGTGCCAGCGCGGCAACCTGGCGCGACTCACCCCTCCACTTT.

The CDR3, as DNA: TGTGCCAGCAGCTTTCCGGGACAGGCCTACGAGCAGTACTTC. It encodes CASSFPGQAYEQYF. The chain recombines TRBV5-4 with TRBJ2-7, with TRBD1 matching over 8 bases. This CDR3 is 14 amino acids long. The V segment lost 2 bases and the J segment 2 bases; nucleotides outside the gene matches: 3. Germline-derived CDR1 and CDR2 are SGHNT and YYREEE (reference sequence).

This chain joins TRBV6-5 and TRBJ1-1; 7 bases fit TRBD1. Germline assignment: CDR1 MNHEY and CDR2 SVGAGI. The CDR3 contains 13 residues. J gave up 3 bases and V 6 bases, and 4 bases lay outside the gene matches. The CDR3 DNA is TGTGCCAGCAGATCCGACAGGGACACTGAAGCTTTCTTT. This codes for CASRSDRDTEAFF.

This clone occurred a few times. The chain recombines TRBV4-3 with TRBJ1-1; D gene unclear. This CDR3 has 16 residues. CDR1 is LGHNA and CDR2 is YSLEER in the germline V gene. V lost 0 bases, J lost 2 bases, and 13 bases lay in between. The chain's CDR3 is CASSQDRNTVNTEAFF. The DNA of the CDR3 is TGCGCCAGCAGCCAAGACCGTAATACAGTCAACACTGAAGCTTTCTTT.

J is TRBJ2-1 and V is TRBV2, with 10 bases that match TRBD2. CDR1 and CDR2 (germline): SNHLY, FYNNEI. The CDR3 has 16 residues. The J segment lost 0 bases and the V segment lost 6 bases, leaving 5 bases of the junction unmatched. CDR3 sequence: CASRTSGSSSYNEQFF. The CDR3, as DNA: TGTGCCAGCAGGACTAGCGGGTCCAGCTCCTACAATGAGCAGTTCTTC.

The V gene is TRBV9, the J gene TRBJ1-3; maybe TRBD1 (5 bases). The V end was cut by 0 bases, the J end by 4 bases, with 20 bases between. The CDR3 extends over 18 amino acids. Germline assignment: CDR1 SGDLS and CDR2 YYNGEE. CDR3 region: CASSVASSTQGVGNTIYF. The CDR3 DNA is TGTGCCAGCAGCGTAGCGTCGAGCACACAAGGGGTCGGAAACACCATATATTTT.

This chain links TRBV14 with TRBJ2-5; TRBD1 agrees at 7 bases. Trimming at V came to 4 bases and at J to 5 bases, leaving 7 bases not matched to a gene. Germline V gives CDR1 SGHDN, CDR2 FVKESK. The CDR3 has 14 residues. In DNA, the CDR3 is TGTGCCAGCAGCCCCCGACAGGGAAAGGAGACCCAGTACTTC. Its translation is CASSPRQGKETQYF.

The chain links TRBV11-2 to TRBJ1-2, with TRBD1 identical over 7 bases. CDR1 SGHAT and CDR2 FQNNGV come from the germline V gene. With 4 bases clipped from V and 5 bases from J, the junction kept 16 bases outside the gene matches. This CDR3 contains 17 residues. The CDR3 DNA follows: TGTGCCAGCAGCTCCGGGGGACAGACACCCTCGGGTTATGGCTACACCTTC. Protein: CASSSGGQTPSGYGYTF.

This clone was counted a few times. CDR3 amino acids: CASRTGRLDMNTEAFF. The CDR3 region has the DNA TGTGCCAGTCGGACAGGGCGTTTGGACATGAACACTGAAGCTTTCTTT. The rearrangement uses TRBV28 and TRBJ1-1; 8 nucleotides agree with TRBD1. CDR3 length: 16 residues. After removal of 9 bases from V and 0 bases from J, the junction contained 12 bases not matched to a gene. CDR1 and CDR2 from the germline V gene are MDHEN and SYDVKM.

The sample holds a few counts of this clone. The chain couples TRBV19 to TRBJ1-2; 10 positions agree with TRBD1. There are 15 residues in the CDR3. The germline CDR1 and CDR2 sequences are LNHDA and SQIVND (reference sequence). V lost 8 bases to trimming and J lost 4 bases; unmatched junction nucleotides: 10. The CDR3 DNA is TGTGCCAGTGAAACAAAGACAGGGGGCGGCTATGGCTACACCTTC. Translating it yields CASETKTGGGYGYTF.

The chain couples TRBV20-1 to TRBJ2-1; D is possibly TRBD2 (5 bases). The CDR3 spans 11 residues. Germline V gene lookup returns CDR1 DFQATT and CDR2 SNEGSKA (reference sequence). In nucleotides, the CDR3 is TGCAGAGCAAAGGAGGTTGATGAGCAGTTCTTC. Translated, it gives CRAKEVDEQFF.

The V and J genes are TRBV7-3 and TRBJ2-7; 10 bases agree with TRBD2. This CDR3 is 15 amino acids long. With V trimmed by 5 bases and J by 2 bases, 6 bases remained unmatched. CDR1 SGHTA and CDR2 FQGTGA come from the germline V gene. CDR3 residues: CASSLGLAEAYEQYF. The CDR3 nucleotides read TGTGCCAGCAGCCTCGGACTAGCGGAGGCCTACGAGCAGTACTTC.

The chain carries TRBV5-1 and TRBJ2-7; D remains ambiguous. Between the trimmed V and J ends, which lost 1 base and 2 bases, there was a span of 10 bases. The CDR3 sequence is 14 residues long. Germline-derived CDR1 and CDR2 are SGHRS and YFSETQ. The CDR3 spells CASSLNPPAYEQYF. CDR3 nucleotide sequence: TGCGCCAGCAGCTTGAACCCCCCGGCCTACGAGCAGTACTTC.

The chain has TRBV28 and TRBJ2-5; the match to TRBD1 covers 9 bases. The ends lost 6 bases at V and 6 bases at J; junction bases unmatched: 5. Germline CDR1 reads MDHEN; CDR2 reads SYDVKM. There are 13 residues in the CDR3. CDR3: CASSRQGGKTQYF. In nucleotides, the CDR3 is TGTGCCAGCAGCCGACAGGGGGGGAAGACCCAGTACTTC.

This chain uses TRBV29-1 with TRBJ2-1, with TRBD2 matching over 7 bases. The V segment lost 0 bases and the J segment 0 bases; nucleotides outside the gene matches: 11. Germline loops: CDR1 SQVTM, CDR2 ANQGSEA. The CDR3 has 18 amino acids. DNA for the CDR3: TGCAGCGTTGAAGATCGAGCGGGAATCGAGGGCTCCTACAATGAGCAGTTCTTC. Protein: CSVEDRAGIEGSYNEQFF.

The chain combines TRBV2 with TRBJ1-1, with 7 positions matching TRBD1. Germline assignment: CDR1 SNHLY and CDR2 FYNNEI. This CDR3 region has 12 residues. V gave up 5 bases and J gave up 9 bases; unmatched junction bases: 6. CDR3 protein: CASSRQGVQAFF. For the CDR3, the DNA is TGTGCCAGCAGTAGACAGGGAGTTCAAGCTTTCTTT.

For the CDR3, the DNA is TGTGCCAGCAGTGACAGGTCCTACCAAGAGACCCAGTACTTC. The encoded protein is CASSDRSYQETQYF. The V and J genes are TRBV2 and TRBJ2-5, with D unclear. V shed 3 bases and J shed 0 bases, with 8 bases lying between them. Germline V CDR1 and CDR2: SNHLY, FYNNEI. This CDR3 comprises 14 residues.

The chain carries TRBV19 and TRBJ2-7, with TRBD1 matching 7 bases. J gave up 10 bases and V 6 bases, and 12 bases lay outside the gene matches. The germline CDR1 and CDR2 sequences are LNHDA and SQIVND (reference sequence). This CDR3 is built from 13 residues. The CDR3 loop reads CASSTNRDSEQYF. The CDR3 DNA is TGTGCCAGTAGCACAAACCGGGACAGCGAACAGTACTTC. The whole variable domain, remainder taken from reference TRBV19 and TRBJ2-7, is DGGITQSPKYLFRKEGQNVTLSCEQNLNHDAMYWYRQDPGQGLRLIYYSQIVNDFQKGDIAEGYSVSREKKESFPLTVTSAQKNPTAFYLCASSTNRDSEQYFGPGTRLTVT.

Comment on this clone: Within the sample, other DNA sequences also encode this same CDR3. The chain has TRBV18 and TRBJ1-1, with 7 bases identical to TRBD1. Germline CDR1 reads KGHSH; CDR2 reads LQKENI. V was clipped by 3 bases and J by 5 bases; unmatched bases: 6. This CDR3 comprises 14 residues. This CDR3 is CASSPGAGGTEAFF. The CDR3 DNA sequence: TGTGCCAGCTCACCTGGGGCAGGGGGGACTGAAGCTTTCTTT.

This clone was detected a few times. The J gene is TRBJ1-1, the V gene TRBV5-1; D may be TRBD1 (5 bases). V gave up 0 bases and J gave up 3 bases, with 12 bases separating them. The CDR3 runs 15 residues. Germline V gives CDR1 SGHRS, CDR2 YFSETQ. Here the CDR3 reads CASSLGGGGDTEAFF. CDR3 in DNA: TGCGCCAGCAGCTTGGGGGGGGGAGGTGACACTGAAGCTTTCTTT.

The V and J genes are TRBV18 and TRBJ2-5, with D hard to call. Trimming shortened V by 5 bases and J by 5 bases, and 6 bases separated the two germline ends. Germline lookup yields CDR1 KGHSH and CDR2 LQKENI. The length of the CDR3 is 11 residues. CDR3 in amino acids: CASSSRETQYF. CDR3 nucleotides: TGTGCCAGCTCATCTCGGGAGACCCAGTACTTC.

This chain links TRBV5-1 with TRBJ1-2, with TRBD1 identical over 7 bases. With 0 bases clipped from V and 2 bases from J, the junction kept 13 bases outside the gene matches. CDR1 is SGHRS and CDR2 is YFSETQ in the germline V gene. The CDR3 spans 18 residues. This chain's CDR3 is CASSLEGTVDFGNYGYTF. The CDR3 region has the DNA TGCGCCAGCAGCTTGGAGGGGACAGTGGACTTTGGGAACTATGGCTACACCTTC. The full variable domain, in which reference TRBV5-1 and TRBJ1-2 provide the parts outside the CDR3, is KAGVTQTPRYLIKTRGQQVTLSCSPISGHRSVSWYQQTPGQGLQFLFEYFSETQRNKGNFPGRFSGRQFSNSRSEMNVSTLELGDSALYLCASSLEGTVDFGNYGYTFGSGTRLTVV.